The TCR beta chain under discussion was sequenced for a study of blood T cell repertoires in COVID-19. Study at large: PBMCs, B-cell-depleted T cells, or T cells provided the cDNA or gDNA that made up the material.

The method was immunoSEQ multiplex PCR; TCRdb's version includes in-frame clones alone and lacks a portion of them. The sample has fewer than 200,000 clones, roughly 88% seen once. Seattle patients were enrolled while actively infected and followed longitudinally. Trimming took off 2 bases at V and 3 bases at J, with 11 bases between the two ends. This CDR3 is 15 amino acids long. Germline CDR1 reads MNHEY; CDR2 reads SMNVEV (reference sequence). Sequences were obtained from peripheral blood. The rearrangement joins TRBV27 to TRBJ2-1; tentative D call: TRBD1 (5 bases). The origin of this receptor is a man younger than 30 with COVID-19, enrolled during active disease. The CDR3 coding sequence is TGTGCCAGCAGTTTAAAAGCAGGGTACTACAATGAGCAGTTCTTC. Its translation is CASSLKAGYYNEQFF.